The present T cell receptor beta chain was sequenced within a study of molecular identifiers for immune sequencing clone quantification. Whole-study context: Split five ways in replicates, RNA from around 18,000 or 91,000 naive CD8 cells had four portions sequenced.

Study results and limitations: Among about 1 million naive cells, as was reported, spiked Jurkat TCR RNA from one cell was detectable.

This clonotype was seen many times. Its antigen is not identified. Libraries of naive CD8 T cells were made from 20,000 to 1,000,000 sorted cells. They used 10%, 30% or 50% RNA. Both previously described methods and listed TCR primers were employed to make bulk TCR libraries. Using its own MiXCR run on the PCR reads, TCRdb lists one record per CDR3 protein. The sample has some 590,000 distinct CDR3 sequences, about 25% seen once. The sequenced sample consisted of naive CD8+ T cells from blood, with Jurkat cell RNA spiked in. The subset: FACS-sorted CD8+CD4-CCR7+CD45RA+ naive T cells. The clonotype comes from a human donor in good health. Some libraries in this study had Jurkat cell RNA spiked in.

The CDR3: CASRRASDSGRQYF. In DNA form, the CDR3 reads TGTGCCAGCAGGCGGGCCTCGGATTCGGGTCGGCAGTACTTC. V and J are TRBV14 and TRBJ2-7, with D perhaps TRBD2 (5 bases). Per the germline V gene, CDR1 is SGHDN and CDR2 is FVKESK. The CDR3 is 14 residues long. V shed 6 bases and J shed 9 bases, with 21 bases lying between them. Looking up the rest from reference TRBV14 and TRBJ2-7 gives the full variable domain: EAGVTQFPSHSVIEKGQTVTLRCDPISGHDNLYWYRRVMGKEIKFLLHFVKESKQDESGMPNNRFLAERTGGTYSTLKVQPAELEDSGVYFCASRRASDSGRQYFGPGTRLTVT.